This TCR beta chain is from a study of blood T cell repertoires in COVID-19. From germline, CDR1 is SGHRS and CDR2 YFSETQ. The ends were cut back, 0 bases at V and 1 base at J, with 10 bases in the middle. The length of the CDR3 is 15 residues. The authors' processing: Reference gene primer amplification gave nucleated cell count estimates. Profiling relied on immunoSEQ multiplex PCR, and the TCRdb table lists in-frame clones only, not all of them. That table gives V, J and clone size, and the DNA gave D and trimming. Among roughly 100,000 clones listed, roughly 85% were seen once. The sequencing input was peripheral blood. The gene calls are TRBV5-1 and TRBJ2-5; D is possibly TRBD2 (6 bases). The TCR was taken from a woman older than 75 with acute or convalescent COVID-19. This CDR3 is CASSLGMGGQETQYF. The DNA for the CDR3 is TGCGCCAGCAGCTTGGGAATGGGGGGCCAAGAGACCCAGTACTTC.